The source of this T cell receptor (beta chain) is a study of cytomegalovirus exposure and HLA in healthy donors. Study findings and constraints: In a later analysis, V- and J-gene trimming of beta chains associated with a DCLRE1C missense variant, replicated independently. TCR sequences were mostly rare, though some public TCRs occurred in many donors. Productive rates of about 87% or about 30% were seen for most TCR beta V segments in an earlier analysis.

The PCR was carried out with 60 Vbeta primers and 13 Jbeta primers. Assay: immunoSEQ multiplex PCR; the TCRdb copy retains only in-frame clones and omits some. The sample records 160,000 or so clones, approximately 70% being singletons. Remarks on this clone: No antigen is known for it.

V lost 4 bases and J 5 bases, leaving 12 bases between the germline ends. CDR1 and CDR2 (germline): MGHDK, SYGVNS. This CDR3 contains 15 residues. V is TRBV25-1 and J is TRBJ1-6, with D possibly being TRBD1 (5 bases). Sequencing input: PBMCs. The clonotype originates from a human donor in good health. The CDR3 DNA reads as TGTGCCAGCAGTGCTCAGGGCGGGAATAATTCACCCCTCCACTTT. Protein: CASSAQGGNNSPLHF.